Shown below are 12 T cell receptor beta chains from a single sample sequenced in a study of CD8+CD57+ T cells in acquired aplastic anemia. Genomic DNA was employed as the template in profiling TCR beta VDJ and CDR3. TCRdb recomputed calls from the reads with MiXCR, one row per CDR3 protein. The data hold 200,000 to 250,000 distinct CDR3 sequences, with approximately 51% observed a single time. Patients chosen for sequencing had CD8+CD57+ cells that had expanded, as shown by flow cytometry. Material: sorted CD4+, CD8+, or CD8+CD57+ T cells (not recorded which) from PBMCs. Receptor source: a human donor with aplastic anemia.

This clonotype was seen a single time. This chain links TRBV7-9 with TRBJ2-5; 8 nucleotides line up with TRBD1. J lost 11 bases, V lost 5 bases, and 10 bases had no gene match. Germline lookup yields CDR1 SEHNR and CDR2 FQNEAQ (reference sequence). This CDR3 has 13 amino acids. DNA for the CDR3: TGTGCCAGCAGCCGGACAGGGCCGGGAGAGCAGTACTTC. Protein sequence: CASSRTGPGEQYF.

A word on this clonotype: This may stem from a read error, because a much larger clone lies one nucleotide away. The CDR3 sequence is CASSTGGTISHEQYF. CDR3 nucleotide sequence: TGTGCCAGCAGCACCGGGGGGACGATTTCCCACGAGCAGTACTTC. The chain is built from TRBV11-2 and TRBJ2-7, with TRBD2 matching over 7 bases. The CDR3 has 15 residues. The ends lost 5 bases at V and 5 bases at J; junction bases unmatched: 12. Germline CDR1 reads SGHAT; CDR2 reads FQNNGV.

V gene TRBV2 combines with J gene TRBJ2-3; 11 bases are a match to TRBD2. V gave up 8 bases and J gave up 2 bases; unmatched junction bases: 3. The germline gives CDR1 SNHLY, CDR2 FYNNEI. The CDR3 is 14 amino acids. CDR3: CASGGLAVTDTQYF. CDR3 nucleotide sequence: TGTGCCAGCGGGGGACTAGCGGTCACAGATACGCAGTATTTT. The whole variable domain, filled in from reference TRBV2 and TRBJ2-3, reads EPEVTQTPSHQVTQMGQEVILRCVPISNHLYFYWYRQILGQKVEFLVSFYNNEISEKSEIFDDQFSVERPDGSNFTLKIRSTKLEDSAMYFCASGGLAVTDTQYFGPGTRLTVL.

The chain recombines TRBV24-1 with TRBJ1-2; 12 nucleotides agree with TRBD1. The CDR3 loop spans 15 amino acids. Unmatched junction bases numbered 7, after V lost 5 bases and J lost 7 bases. CDR1 KGHDR and CDR2 SFDVKD come from the germline V gene. For the CDR3, the DNA is TGTGCCACCAGTGCTATGGGACAGGGGGCGATTGGCTACACCTTC. Its protein product is CATSAMGQGAIGYTF.

For this clonotype: A much larger clone lies a single base off, so this may be a read error. The J gene is TRBJ1-2, the V gene TRBV12-3 or TRBV12-4; a weak D match, TRBD1 (6 bases). The CDR3 has 14 residues. V lost 6 bases to trimming and J lost 4 bases, with 15 bases between them. CDR3 in amino acids: CASREQGGGYGYTF. The CDR3 DNA reads TGTGCCAGCAGAGAACAGGGCGGTGGCTATGGCTACACCTTC.

This clonotype occurred many times. The V call is TRBV2, the J call TRBJ2-7; D gene uncertain. CDR3 length equals 13 residues. In germline, CDR1 is SNHLY, CDR2 FYNNEI. V shed 7 bases and J shed 4 bases, with 14 bases lying between them. The CDR3 here is CASTKGLSYEQYF. CDR3 in DNA: TGTGCCAGCACAAAGGGCCTATCTTACGAGCAGTACTTC.

On this clonotype: Since no conserved phenylalanine or tryptophan closes the CDR3, a read error is the likely cause. The DNA is left out, because the CDR3 cannot be placed on it with certainty; the CDR3 is given as TCRdb lists it. The genes are TRBV5-8 and TRBJ1-6; the table calls TRBD1, which could not be checked here. 9 amino acids form the CDR3, both terminal residues included. Germline V CDR1 and CDR2: SGHTS, YDEGEE. The CDR3 here is CASSQASGQ.

This clonotype was observed at least ten times. The V gene is TRBV20-1, the J gene TRBJ2-3; either TRBD1 or TRBD2 may supply D (5 bases each). Germline V gives CDR1 DFQATT, CDR2 SNEGSKA (reference sequence). This CDR3 contains 13 residues. The V and J ends lost 7 bases and 1 base respectively, with 12 bases between them. CDR3 protein: CSVRDGGTDTQYF. The CDR3, as DNA: TGCAGTGTCAGGGACGGGGGCACAGATACGCAGTATTTT.

This clonotype was seen only a few times. The rearrangement uses TRBV4-2 and TRBJ2-2, with 7 positions matching TRBD1. Unmatched junction bases numbered 20, after V lost 6 bases and J lost 1 base. The CDR3 is 20 residues long. CDR1 is LGHNA and CDR2 is YNFKEQ in the germline V gene. The CDR3 nucleotides are TGTGCCAGCAGTTCCTCAATTAAATACAACAGGGGTGGGAACACCGGGGAGCTGTTTTTT. It is translated as CASSSSIKYNRGGNTGELFF.

The rearrangement uses TRBV5-1 and TRBJ1-6; tentatively, D is TRBD1 (6 bases). Germline CDR1 and CDR2: SGHRS and YFSETQ. The CDR3 is 17 residues long. V shed 3 bases and J shed 3 bases, with 16 bases lying between them. The chain's CDR3 is CASSYFQQGIYNSPLHF. Written as DNA, the CDR3 is TGCGCCAGCAGCTACTTCCAACAGGGAATCTATAATTCACCCCTCCACTTT. Filled out from reference TRBV5-1 and TRBJ1-6, the complete variable domain reads KAGVTQTPRYLIKTRGQQVTLSCSPISGHRSVSWYQQTPGQGLQFLFEYFSETQRNKGNFPGRFSGRQFSNSRSEMNVSTLELGDSALYLCASSYFQQGIYNSPLHFGNGTRLTVT.

Details on this clonotype: With a much larger clone just one base away, this may be a read error. The chain links TRBV9 to TRBJ1-6, with TRBD1 matching over 10 bases. Germline V gene sequence: CDR1 SGDLS, CDR2 YYNGEE. V was pared by 4 bases and J by 5 bases, with 12 bases of the junction left unmatched. The CDR3 is made up of 18 amino acids. CDR3 region: CASSPWDRGRIHNSPLHF. CDR3 coding DNA: TGTGCCAGCAGCCCGTGGGACAGGGGCCGAATCCATAATTCACCCCTCCACTTT.

The V and J genes are TRBV29-1 and TRBJ2-7; D unclear. This CDR3 contains 11 residues. V was pared by 4 bases and J by 2 bases, with 6 bases between. In germline, CDR1 is SQVTM, CDR2 ANQGSEA. This CDR3 reads CSVAEAYEQYF. For the CDR3, the DNA is TGCAGCGTTGCGGAAGCCTACGAGCAGTACTTC.